Following are 24 T cell receptor beta chains from one sample sequenced in a study of CXCR3-negative and CXCR3-positive naive CD8 T cells (dated by TCRdb to the late 2010s). Sequenced on a NextSeq 550. The Human TCR Profiling Kit (MiLaboratory) was used to make UMI-labeled 5' RACE TRB cDNA libraries. Based on TCRdb reprocessing of the reads, there is one entry per CDR3 protein sequence, and DNA is missing. The table kept for this sample lists around 140,000 distinct CDR3 sequences. The ten largest clones add up to about 0.37% of the sample. Antigens of these TCRs are unknown. The paper's findings and limits, for the study overall: TRB CDR3s from CXCR3-positive naive cells showed higher hydrophobicity (lower Kidera factor 4), lower energy, and higher strength and volume indices than CXCR3-negative naive cells.

The sequenced sample was naive CXCR3+ CD8+ T cells from blood. The meaning of the sample's cell subset or site label: CD45RO-CCR7+CD27+CD95- naive CD8+ T cells expressing CXCR3 (TNR3+). The receptors were sampled from a human donor in good health. Some clones in this sample may be carry-over from other donors' samples.

The chain is built from TRBV20-1 and TRBJ2-2; TCRdb reports TRBD2, a call that lacks DNA to check it against. Germline values: CDR1 DFQATT, CDR2 SNEGSKA (reference sequence). This CDR3 region has 19 residues. CDR3 in amino acids: CSAEDRILAGGSNTGELFF.

The chain employs TRBV20-1 and TRBJ2-1; the D call from TCRdb, TRBD2, cannot be confirmed without DNA. Germline CDR1 is DFQATT and CDR2 is SNEGSKA (reference sequence). This CDR3 is 16 amino acids long. The chain's CDR3 is CSKIQLGGQAYNEQFF.

This chain links TRBV5-5 with TRBJ2-7; TCRdb returns TRBD1, unconfirmable since there is no DNA. Germline CDR1 and CDR2: SGHKS and YYEKEE (reference sequence). The CDR3 is made up of 14 amino acids. The chain's CDR3 is CASSFPTGTNEQYF. Together with reference TRBV5-5 and TRBJ2-7, the CDR3 gives the full variable domain: DAGVTQSPTHLIKTRGQQVTLRCSPISGHKSVSWYQQVLGQGPQFIFQYYEKEERGRGNFPDRFSARQFPNYSSELNVNALLLGDSALYLCASSFPTGTNEQYFGPGTRLTVT.

The chain uses TRBV4-3 and TRBJ2-1; TCRdb proposes TRBD1, but this gene call is untestable without DNA. The germline V gene encodes CDR1 LGHNA and CDR2 YSLEER. The CDR3 totals 17 residues. The CDR3 loop is CASSRAPWGGAYNEQFF.

The chain recombines TRBV3-1 with TRBJ2-2; as DNA is missing, the TRBD2 call by TCRdb cannot be tested. Per germline, CDR1 LGHDT and CDR2 YNNKEL (reference sequence). This CDR3 spans 19 amino acids. CDR3 in amino acids: CASSQMASGRFANTGELFF.

V and J are TRBV12-3 or TRBV12-4 and TRBJ2-2. The length of the CDR3 is 16 residues. The chain's CDR3 is CASSSRGGQNTGELFF.

The rearrangement links TRBV28 to TRBJ2-7; TCRdb reports TRBD1, a call that lacks DNA to check it against. CDR1 and CDR2 (germline): MDHEN, SYDVKM. This CDR3 spans 13 amino acids. The CDR3: CASSSRTGDEQYF.

The rearrangement joins TRBV7-9 to TRBJ2-3; TCRdb's D call of TRBD2 is untestable without DNA. The CDR3 has 18 amino acids. Per germline, CDR1 SEHNR and CDR2 FQNEAQ (reference sequence). The CDR3 loop is CASRPGTSGSSLTDTQYF.

The V and J genes are TRBV5-1 and TRBJ1-1; as DNA is missing, the TRBD1 call by TCRdb cannot be tested. The germline V gene encodes CDR1 SGHRS and CDR2 YFSETQ. The CDR3 sequence is 13 residues long. The chain's CDR3 is CASSWTGDTEAFF.

The rearrangement links TRBV9 to TRBJ2-1. The CDR3 length is 16 residues. Germline V gene lookup returns CDR1 SGDLS and CDR2 YYNGEE. The CDR3 spells CASSSHKAISYNEQFF.

The V and J genes are TRBV25-1 and TRBJ2-3; TCRdb returns TRBD1, unconfirmable since there is no DNA. The germline V gene encodes CDR1 MGHDK and CDR2 SYGVNS. The CDR3 extends over 17 amino acids. The CDR3 region is CASSDIKVWQGEDTQYF.

V gene TRBV5-8 combines with J gene TRBJ2-5. This CDR3 has 15 amino acids. Germline CDR1 and CDR2: SGHTS and YDEGEE. The CDR3 here is CASSPGVQFQETQHF.

The rearrangement links TRBV7-8 to TRBJ2-6. This CDR3 is 17 amino acids long. Germline loops: CDR1 SGHVS, CDR2 FQNEAQ. The CDR3 loop is CASSLGVGSSGANVLTF. Based on the CDR3 plus reference TRBV7-8 and TRBJ2-6, the full variable domain is GAGVSQSPRYKVAKRGQDVALRCDPISGHVSLFWYQQALGQGPEFLTYFQNEAQLDKSGLPSDRFFAERPEGSVSTLKIQRTQQEDSAVYLCASSLGVGSSGANVLTFGAGSRLTVL.

The chain joins TRBV11-2 to TRBJ2-7; the TRBD2 assignment by TCRdb is unverifiable without DNA. The CDR3 has 13 residues. CDR1 SGHAT and CDR2 FQNNGV come from the germline V gene. CDR3 sequence reads: CASSLGTSSEQYF.

The gene calls are TRBV4-3 and TRBJ1-1; the TCRdb D gene call, TRBD1, has no DNA to confirm it. The CDR3 totals 15 residues. The V gene's germline CDR1 is LGHNA and CDR2 YSLEER. CDR3: CASSQDPGVGTEAFF.

The rearrangement uses TRBV4-2 and TRBJ1-2; TCRdb returns TRBD1, unconfirmable since there is no DNA. The CDR3 is made up of 15 amino acids. In germline, CDR1 is LGHNA, CDR2 YNFKEQ. Here the CDR3 reads CASSQERAGGGGYTF.

This sequence joins TRBV5-1 and TRBJ2-2; with no DNA, the TCRdb D assignment of TRBD2 cannot be verified. Germline CDR1 SGHRS, CDR2 YFSETQ. This CDR3 contains 13 residues. This CDR3 is CASSFEGTGELFF.

The J gene is TRBJ2-1, the V gene TRBV6-2 or TRBV6-3; TCRdb's assignment of TRBD2 cannot be checked, as there is no DNA. The CDR3 runs to 15 residues. Germline CDR1 reads MNHEY; CDR2 reads SVGEGT. The CDR3 sequence: CASSPTSTSYNEQFF.

V is TRBV5-5 and J is TRBJ1-2. In germline, CDR1 is SGHKS, CDR2 YYEKEE (reference sequence). The CDR3 has 11 amino acids. This chain's CDR3 is CASVLDRGYTF.

The rearrangement links TRBV5-5 to TRBJ2-7; TCRdb outputs TRBD2, but without DNA this stays unchecked. This CDR3 region has 18 residues. Germline assignment: CDR1 SGHKS and CDR2 YYEKEE (reference sequence). CDR3 in amino acids: CASSPEGIAAIGSYEQYF.

V and J are TRBV19 and TRBJ2-1; TCRdb lists TRBD2, though no DNA is available to test this call. The germline CDR1 and CDR2 sequences are LNHDA and SQIVND (reference sequence). The CDR3 sequence is 15 residues long. CDR3 amino acids: CASSITAGEYNEQFF.

The chain uses TRBV5-1 and TRBJ2-1; there is no DNA to check the TCRdb D call of TRBD2. The V gene's germline CDR1 is SGHRS and CDR2 YFSETQ. CDR3 length: 15 amino acids. CDR3 in amino acids: CASSLGLAGVEEQFF.

The chain has TRBV28 and TRBJ2-4; TCRdb indicates TRBD1, and absent DNA this call remains unverified. The CDR3 loop spans 16 amino acids. CDR1 MDHEN and CDR2 SYDVKM come from the germline V gene. CDR3 sequence reads: CACTAIGGAAKNIQYF.

V is TRBV11-2 and J is TRBJ2-7; the TRBD1 assignment by TCRdb is unverifiable without DNA. CDR1 is SGHAT, CDR2 FQNNGV, per germline. CDR3 size: 14 residues. This chain's CDR3 is CASSLGQGAFEQYF. Based on the CDR3 plus reference TRBV11-2 and TRBJ2-7, the full variable domain is EAGVAQSPRYKIIEKRQSVAFWCNPISGHATLYWYQQILGQGPKLLIQFQNNGVVDDSQLPKDRFSAERLKGVDSTLKIQPAKLEDSAVYLCASSLGQGAFEQYFGPGTRLTVT.